These 25 T cell receptor beta chains were all obtained from the same sample, sequenced in a study of radiotherapy plus CTLA-4 blockade in lung cancer. TCRdb's copy holds only in-frame clones and misses some; the assay was immunoSEQ multiplex PCR. The sample lists 45,000 or so clones; around 76% were seen once. The material sequenced was peripheral blood, taken from a patient treated with radiotherapy plus ipilimumab. The receptors originated from a human donor with non-small cell lung cancer who had stable disease on radiotherapy plus ipilimumab.

The chain uses TRBV19 and TRBJ2-5; 8 nucleotides align to TRBD2. CDR1 is LNHDA, CDR2 SQIVND, per germline (reference sequence). The CDR3 length is 15 residues. After removal of 2 bases from V and 1 base from J, the junction contained 3 bases not matched to a gene. DNA for the CDR3: TGTGCCAGTAGTATAACTAGCGGAGCCCAAGAGACCCAGTACTTC. It translates to CASSITSGAQETQYF.

The chain couples TRBV5-1 to TRBJ1-1; no reliable D call. Germline-derived CDR1 and CDR2 are SGHRS and YFSETQ. This CDR3 comprises 14 residues. V shed 4 bases and J shed 5 bases, with 15 bases lying between them. In DNA form, the CDR3 reads TGCGCCAGCAGCACAGAGCCCGAGGTAACTGAAGCTTTCTTT. Translated: CASSTEPEVTEAFF.

This clone was counted once. The V call is TRBV27, the J call TRBJ2-7; tentatively, D is TRBD2 (6 bases). CDR1 is MNHEY, CDR2 SMNVEV, per germline (reference sequence). The length of the CDR3 is 13 residues. Trimming cost V 6 bases and J 3 bases, with 12 bases left between them. The chain's CDR3 is CASSRDSYYEQYF. The CDR3 DNA reads TGTGCCAGCAGCCGGGACTCGTACTACGAGCAGTACTTC.

This chain uses TRBV6-1 with TRBJ1-2; the D is unclear. This CDR3 comprises 19 residues. V gave up 1 base and J gave up 0 bases, with 21 bases separating them. Per the germline V gene, CDR1 is MNHNS and CDR2 is SASEGT. CDR3 sequence: CASSEGLVGWATTNYGYTF. CDR3 sequence (DNA): TGTGCCAGCAGTGAAGGGTTAGTTGGGTGGGCCACAACTAACTATGGCTACACCTTC.

The count of this clone is one. In DNA form, the CDR3 reads TGTGCCACCAGAGAATCCGGGGCAGATGAGTACCAAGAGACCCAGTACTTC. Translated, it gives CATRESGADEYQETQYF. V is TRBV15 and J is TRBJ2-5; tentatively, D is TRBD1 or TRBD2 (5 bases each). The CDR3 spans 17 residues. Germline V lookup: CDR1 LNHNV, CDR2 YYDKDF (reference sequence). Trimming removed 6 bases from V and 0 bases from J, with 20 bases in between.

The chain joins TRBV6-1 to TRBJ1-1, with TRBD1 as a possible D gene (5 bases). The V gene lost 0 bases and the J gene lost 7 bases, with 12 bases spanning the gap. The germline gives CDR1 MNHNS, CDR2 SASEGT. The CDR3 length is 14 residues. Written as DNA, the CDR3 is TGTGCCAGCAGTGAAGCGGGACTGGGTGGTGAAGCTTTCTTT. Translated: CASSEAGLGGEAFF.

The rearrangement uses TRBV6-5 and TRBJ1-2; 7 nucleotides agree with TRBD1. V trimming: 6 bases; J trimming: 7 bases; junction bases outside the gene matches: 5. The CDR3 extends over 12 amino acids. Germline V gene sequence: CDR1 MNHEY, CDR2 SVGAGI. The DNA of the CDR3 is TGTGCCAGCAGCCCCAGGGGGGCTGGCTACACCTTC. Protein sequence: CASSPRGAGYTF.

The gene calls are TRBV5-4 and TRBJ2-2, with TRBD2 matching 15 bases. The CDR3 extends over 18 amino acids. Trimming at V came to 6 bases and at J to 6 bases, leaving 12 bases not matched to a gene. CDR1 and CDR2 (germline): SGHNT, YYREEE (reference sequence). CDR3 in amino acids: CASTPGLAGGRSAGELFF. The CDR3 region has the DNA TGTGCCAGCACCCCGGGACTAGCGGGGGGACGTAGTGCCGGGGAGCTGTTTTTT.

This clone was seen ten or more times. The chain employs TRBV28 and TRBJ2-2; D is ambiguous. Trimming pared 5 bases from V and 2 bases from J, leaving 3 bases between. Germline CDR1 is MDHEN and CDR2 is SYDVKM. The CDR3 sequence is 12 residues long. CDR3 sequence (DNA): TGTGCCAGCAGTCTTAACACCGGGGAGCTGTTTTTT. Protein: CASSLNTGELFF. The entire variable domain, with the rest obtained from reference TRBV28 and TRBJ2-2, is as follows: DVKVTQSSRYLVKRTGEKVFLECVQDMDHENMFWYRQDPGLGLRLIYFSYDVKMKEKGDIPEGYSVSREKKERFSLILESASTNQTSMYLCASSLNTGELFFGEGSRLTVL.

The chain uses TRBV27 and TRBJ2-2; D unresolved. V lost 5 bases to trimming and J lost 6 bases, with 7 bases between them. Germline V CDR1 and CDR2: MNHEY, SMNVEV (reference sequence). This CDR3 comprises 12 residues. Written as DNA, the CDR3 is TGTGCCAGCAGTATCAGCGCCGGGGAGCTGTTTTTT. Amino acids: CASSISAGELFF.

The CDR3 coding sequence is TGTGCCAGCAGCTTGAGGGAGAGCAATCAGCCCCAGCATTTT. Its translation: CASSLRESNQPQHF. This chain links TRBV5-5 with TRBJ1-5; D is uncertain. Germline V gene data show CDR1 as SGHKS and CDR2 as YYEKEE (reference sequence). Trimming stripped 1 base from V and 1 base from J, with 6 bases between. The CDR3 consists of 14 residues. Looking up the rest from reference TRBV5-5 and TRBJ1-5 gives the full variable domain: DAGVTQSPTHLIKTRGQQVTLRCSPISGHKSVSWYQQVLGQGPQFIFQYYEKEERGRGNFPDRFSARQFPNYSSELNVNALLLGDSALYLCASSLRESNQPQHFGDGTRLSIL.

The V call is TRBV28, the J call TRBJ2-3; weak D call: TRBD2 (6 bases). The CDR3 extends over 14 amino acids. Germline CDR1 MDHEN, CDR2 SYDVKM. Trimming cost V 4 bases and J 2 bases, with 10 bases left between them. CDR3 bases: TGTGCCAGCAGTTGGGACTTGGTCACAGATACGCAGTATTTT. It yields the protein CASSWDLVTDTQYF.

V usage is TRBV18 and J usage is TRBJ1-5; D not resolved. Germline V gene lookup returns CDR1 KGHSH and CDR2 LQKENI. The CDR3 has 15 amino acids. The V and J ends lost 3 bases and 5 bases respectively, with 14 bases between them. The CDR3 region is CASSPEITAHQPQHF. The CDR3 nucleotides are TGTGCCAGCTCACCCGAAATTACAGCCCATCAGCCCCAGCATTTT.

The V call is TRBV19, the J call TRBJ1-1; D unresolved. This CDR3 has 15 residues. Germline V CDR1 and CDR2: LNHDA, SQIVND (reference sequence). Deletions cut 2 bases from V and 0 bases from J, with 10 bases between. CDR3 amino acids: CASSIRRALNTEAFF. The CDR3 DNA is TGTGCCAGTAGTATACGAAGGGCTCTGAACACTGAAGCTTTCTTT.

The chain couples TRBV12-5 to TRBJ2-3; the D is unclear. The V end lost 3 bases, the J end lost 4 bases, and 8 bases lay between the germline ends. The length of the CDR3 is 13 residues. Germline V CDR1 and CDR2: LGHNT, FRNRAP. CDR3 protein: CASGFFGSDTQYF. In DNA, the CDR3 is TGTGCTAGTGGTTTCTTCGGATCAGATACGCAGTATTTT.

The rearrangement joins TRBV9 to TRBJ1-6; D call uncertain. V lost 3 bases and J 3 bases, leaving 7 bases between the germline ends. Germline values: CDR1 SGDLS, CDR2 YYNGEE. The length of the CDR3 is 14 residues. The CDR3 DNA reads TGTGCCAGCAGCGGCCGCAACTATAATTCACCCCTCCACTTT. Its protein is CASSGRNYNSPLHF. Full variable domain (missing parts from reference TRBV9 and TRBJ1-6): DSGVTQTPKHLITATGQRVTLRCSPRSGDLSVYWYQQSLDQGLQFLIQYYNGEERAKGNILERFSAQQFPDLHSELNLSSLELGDSALYFCASSGRNYNSPLHFGNGTRLTVT.

The chain uses TRBV4-1 and TRBJ1-5; no definite D call. Germline CDR1 and CDR2: MGHRA and YSYEKL. The V end was cut by 0 bases, the J end by 0 bases, with 6 bases between. The CDR3 is 15 amino acids. In DNA form, the CDR3 reads TGCGCCAGCAGCCAAGATACGGGTAGCAATCAGCCCCAGCATTTT. Encoded protein: CASSQDTGSNQPQHF.

This clone has only a few counts. The chain has TRBV6-1 and TRBJ2-6; D is uncertain. The CDR3 runs to 14 residues. V was clipped by 7 bases and J by 0 bases, with 7 bases between them. Germline loops: CDR1 MNHNS, CDR2 SASEGT. The CDR3 is CASTTPSGANVLTF. The CDR3 DNA is TGTGCCAGCACTACCCCCTCTGGGGCCAACGTCCTGACTTTC.

V usage is TRBV6-1 and J usage is TRBJ1-2, with 8 bases matching TRBD1. V lost 8 bases, J lost 8 bases, and 13 bases stayed unmatched. The germline V gene encodes CDR1 MNHNS and CDR2 SASEGT. This CDR3 contains 14 residues. The DNA of the CDR3 is TGTGCCAGCGTAGATAGGACAGGGACTTCGGGCTACACCTTC. Its translation: CASVDRTGTSGYTF.

The V and J genes are TRBV7-8 and TRBJ2-3; D possibly corresponds to TRBD2 (6 bases). V dropped 5 bases and J dropped 2 bases, with 23 bases sitting between them. The CDR3 consists of 18 residues. Germline CDR1 SGHVS, CDR2 FQNEAQ. CDR3 nucleotide sequence: TGTGCCAGCAGCCGCCAAAGGAGGGTCCCCCGTAACACAGATACGCAGTATTTT. Protein: CASSRQRRVPRNTDTQYF.

The table lists this clone with a count of one. V gene TRBV9 combines with J gene TRBJ1-4; D is possibly TRBD1 (5 bases). Trimming removed 0 bases from V and 1 base from J, with 7 bases in between. Germline values: CDR1 SGDLS, CDR2 YYNGEE. CDR3 length: 15 residues. The CDR3 DNA follows: TGTGCCAGCAGCGTAGGTGGGGGAACTAATGAAAAACTGTTTTTT. This sequence encodes CASSVGGGTNEKLFF.

This chain connects TRBV5-4 to TRBJ2-3; 8 positions agree with TRBD2. J was trimmed by 7 bases and V by 1 base; bases with no gene match: 5. The CDR3 covers 14 residues. Per the germline V gene, CDR1 is SGHNT and CDR2 is YYREEE (reference sequence). CDR3 protein: CASSLPGGPHTQYF. The CDR3 DNA reads as TGTGCCAGCAGCTTGCCGGGGGGGCCACATACGCAGTATTTT.

The rearrangement uses TRBV6-5 and TRBJ2-3; 10 nucleotides match TRBD1. Germline V gives CDR1 MNHEY, CDR2 SVGAGI. The CDR3 extends over 14 amino acids. J lost 5 bases, V lost 2 bases, and 1 base had no gene match. The CDR3 DNA is TGTGCCAGCAGTTACGGGACAGGGGAAGATACGCAGTATTTT. Amino acid sequence: CASSYGTGEDTQYF.

The rearrangement uses TRBV5-1 and TRBJ1-5; D is perhaps TRBD1 (6 bases). Trimming pared 4 bases from V and 5 bases from J, leaving 16 bases between. The length of the CDR3 is 15 residues. Per germline, CDR1 SGHRS and CDR2 YFSETQ. The chain's CDR3 is CASSPNSGAHQPQHF. The CDR3 region has the DNA TGCGCCAGCAGCCCAAACTCAGGGGCCCATCAGCCCCAGCATTTT.

This clone was seen only a few times. The chain uses TRBV5-1 and TRBJ2-7, with TRBD1 matching over 7 bases. The CDR3 has 16 amino acids. CDR1 is SGHRS, CDR2 YFSETQ, per germline. Trimming took 3 bases from V and 1 from J; bases not matched to a gene: 10. Here the CDR3 reads CASSSRRDRGSYEQYF. The CDR3 nucleotides read TGCGCCAGCAGCTCTCGCCGGGACAGAGGTTCCTACGAGCAGTACTTC.